This T cell receptor beta chain was found in a study of T and B cells in COVID-19 patients (dated by TCRdb to the early 2020s). In terms of the full investigation: Using TRB and IGH repertoire sequencing of peripheral blood, the study characterized adaptive immunity in COVID-19 patients who had active infection or had recovered. A recovered cohort included over 15 patients who provided roughly 21 samples, and most of these patients had mild to moderate COVID-19 treated on an outpatient basis. The recovered cohort had a median age of around 35 years, compared with 67 years in the active-infection cohort. Critical illness requiring mechanical ventilation or ECMO was present in about 60% of the 20 patients in the active-infection cohort. In the active-infection cohort, about 90% of the roughly 20 patients had comorbidities linked to unfavorable COVID-19 outcome. Over 7.5 million TCR sequences were analysed in a TCR and BCR sequence repository that covered some 34 patients and fewer than 85 time points. Two patients were in both the active and recovered cohorts because samples existed from active disease and from after recovery. Repertoire analyses used an age-matched reference group of approximately 40 healthy donors who were negative for COVID-19 antibodies as the comparison. Up to about 10 follow-up blood samples were collected per patient, with some samples spanning different disease stages in the same individual.

Study-wide conclusions, independent of this receptor: Specific T cell subsets (CD4+/Treg/CD8+) and sorted SARS-CoV-2-responsive or tetramer+ T cells had not yet been sequenced, and these experiments were ongoing. The cohort was judged too small for assessing how HLA contributes to COVID-19 susceptibility or severity. TRB repertoires were found to be highly clonal in active COVID-19, whereas diversity and richness at recovery were found to rise above healthy donor levels. Strongly skewed TRBV/TRBJ gene usage was reported in patients with COVID-19. Few blood samples were available from mildly ill patients while symptoms were present or from severe cases at early time points. A total of some 2,400 exclusive TCR clusters, including about 32 low-pGen clusters, were found in the recovered cohort. It was stated that prospective validation of the reported TCR clusters was required before the clusters could be put to clinical use.

Genomic DNA extracted from blood was used in amounts of roughly 230-550 ng for amplification of TRB repertoires. On this clonotype: Its antigen target is currently unknown. No base quality information exists; no much larger clone differs at one position.

TCRdb shows the sequencer as Illumina MiSeq. Multiplex PCR with BIOMED2 TRB-A/B primer pools was used to amplify the TRB rearrangements. Illumina-compatible adapters and 7-nucleotide sample barcodes were added to the amplicons in two consecutive PCRs. All library PCRs used Phusion HS II polymerase. Amplicons were purified from gel with the NucleoSpin Gel and PCR Clean-up kit, quantified on Qubit, and pooled at about 4 nM. The quality of the amplicon pool was checked on an Agilent 2100 Bioanalyzer prior to Illumina next-generation sequencing. Regarding the original processing steps: Annotation of TRB rearrangements was done in MiXCR 3.0.8 with the default MiXCR reference library. Non-productive reads and sequences with fewer than 2 reads were removed, and each unique CDR3 nucleotide sequence was counted as one clone. Clonality, diversity, richness and V-J gene usage were calculated in R 3.5.1. GLIPH2 was used to cluster TCRs based on CDR3 similarity, and OLGA was used to calculate the generation probabilities. GLIPH2 clusters were kept only if they contained at least four unique TCR clonotypes found in at least three individuals. The public reads were run again by TCRdb, first through fastp at Q25 and then through MiXCR, and only productive beta chains were kept. Each record represents a unique CDR3 protein, reported with the most common genes and DNA among its rows. It is TCRdb's table, rather than the study itself, that gives the V and J calls and clone size. Recorded for this sample are 4,500 to 6,500 distinct CDR3 sequences; 26% of them occurred a single time. The ten biggest clones cover about 20% of the sample.

There are 16 amino acids in the CDR3, from cysteine to phenylalanine inclusive. The only DNA kept is the CDR3, 48 bases in frame from the first base. CDR1 and CDR2, per the germline V gene, are WSHSY and SAAADI. The sequence was obtained from a human donor with active COVID-19. Material: blood. The sequence is built from TRBV10-2 and TRBJ2-4; TRBD1 is a possible D gene, resting on 5 matching bases. The CDR3 corresponds to CVSSEGKDIAKNIQYF. The DNA is TGCGTTAGCAGTGAAGGGAAGGACATAGCCAAAAACATTCAGTACTTC.